This T cell receptor beta chain was identified during a study of control samples from healthy donors and cancer patients. Some clones are missing from TCRdb's copy, which holds only in-frame ones; the method was immunoSEQ multiplex PCR. Among roughly 120,000 clones listed, over 90% were seen once. From germline, CDR1 is MNHNS and CDR2 SASEGT. Trimming removed 0 bases at V and 10 bases at J, with 15 bases between. The CDR3 is made up of 14 amino acids. This clone occurred once. V gene TRBV6-1 combines with J gene TRBJ1-1, with D hard to call. This clonotype was sampled from a man aged 25 to 40 in good health. Material: blood. The CDR3 loop reads CASSEAGKGVRAFF. The CDR3 coding sequence is TGTGCCAGCAGTGAAGCGGGGAAGGGAGTCAGAGCTTTCTTT.